This T cell receptor (beta chain) comes out of a study of blood T cell repertoires in COVID-19. Deletions cut 3 bases from V and 7 bases from J, with 13 bases between. There are 14 residues in the CDR3. Looked up from germline, CDR1 is SGHTA and CDR2 is FQGNSA. Produced via immunoSEQ multiplex PCR; TCRdb's table is partial and in-frame only. The sample shows around 250,000 clones, 86% of them seen only once. The sequence derives from an elderly man with acute or convalescent COVID-19. Sequenced input: peripheral blood. V usage is TRBV7-2 and J usage is TRBJ2-4; D is perhaps TRBD1 (6 bases). The CDR3 here is CASSFTGIGNIQYF. The CDR3 nucleotides are TGTGCCAGCAGCTTCACAGGGATCGGGAACATTCAGTACTTC.